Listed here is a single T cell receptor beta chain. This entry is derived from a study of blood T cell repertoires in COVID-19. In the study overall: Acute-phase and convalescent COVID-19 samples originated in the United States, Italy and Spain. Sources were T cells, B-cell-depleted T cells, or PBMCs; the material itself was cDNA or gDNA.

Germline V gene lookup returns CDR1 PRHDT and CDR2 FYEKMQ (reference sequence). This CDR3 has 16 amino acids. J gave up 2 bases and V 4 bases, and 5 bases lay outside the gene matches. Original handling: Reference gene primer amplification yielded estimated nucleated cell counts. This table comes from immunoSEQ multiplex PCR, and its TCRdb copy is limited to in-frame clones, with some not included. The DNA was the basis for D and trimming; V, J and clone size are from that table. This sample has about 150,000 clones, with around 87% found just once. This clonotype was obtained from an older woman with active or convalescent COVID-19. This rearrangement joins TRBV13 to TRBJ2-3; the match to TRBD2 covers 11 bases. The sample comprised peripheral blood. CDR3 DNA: TGTGCCAGCAGCTCTACTAGCGGGGGTTACACAGATACGCAGTATTTT. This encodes CASSSTSGGYTDTQYF.